The next 17 T cell receptor beta chains were all read from a single sample in a study of glioma-infiltrating T cells after dendritic cell vaccination. Time point meaning: after dendritic cell vaccination, including at tumor progression/relapse. Repertoires were generated with immunoSEQ multiplex PCR, while TCRdb's copy carries only in-frame clones and drops some. The sample lists tens of thousands of clones, just under 85% occurring once. Sequencing was performed on blood, taken after dendritic cell vaccination. These receptors all come from a human donor with glioblastoma.

This sequence joins TRBV7-6 and TRBJ2-7; 8 nucleotides agree with TRBD1. V lost 4 bases and J lost 9; bases outside the gene matches: 2. Germline V gene sequence: CDR1 SGHVS, CDR2 FNYEAQ. This CDR3 region has 11 residues. In DNA form, the CDR3 reads TGTGCCAGCAGCTCGCAGGGGGCGCAGTACTTC. Residues: CASSSQGAQYF.

V and J are TRBV19 and TRBJ1-1, with 7 bases identical to TRBD1. Losses at the gene ends were 9 bases for V and 0 bases for J; bases not matched to a gene: 4. CDR1 LNHDA and CDR2 SQIVND come from the germline V gene (reference sequence). This CDR3 has 13 amino acids. The CDR3 reads CASLTGLNTEAFF. The CDR3 region has the DNA TGTGCCAGCCTGACAGGGCTGAACACTGAAGCTTTCTTT.

The chain employs TRBV5-1 and TRBJ1-2; possible D gene TRBD1, 6 bases. This CDR3 has 15 amino acids. Deletions cut 1 base from V and 4 bases from J, with 14 bases between. Germline V gives CDR1 SGHRS, CDR2 YFSETQ. The CDR3 bases are TGCGCCAGCAGCTTGCAGGCGGGGGCCCGCTATGGCTACACCTTC. Its protein product is CASSLQAGARYGYTF. Full variable domain (rest looked up from reference TRBV5-1 and TRBJ1-2): KAGVTQTPRYLIKTRGQQVTLSCSPISGHRSVSWYQQTPGQGLQFLFEYFSETQRNKGNFPGRFSGRQFSNSRSEMNVSTLELGDSALYLCASSLQAGARYGYTFGSGTRLTVV.

CDR3 protein: CSAQEQSTFF. The DNA for the CDR3 is TGCAGCGCTCAAGAACAGAGTACTTTCTTT. V usage is TRBV29-1 and J usage is TRBJ1-1; D gene uncertain. The V gene's germline CDR1 is SQVTM and CDR2 ANQGSEA. The length of the CDR3 is 10 residues. V lost 7 bases, J lost 12 bases, and 15 bases lay in between. The full variable domain, completed using reference TRBV29-1 and TRBJ1-1, is SAVISQKPSRDICQRGTSLTIQCQVDSQVTMMFWYRQQPGQSLTLIATANQGSEATYESGFVIDKFPISRPNLTFSTLTVSNMSPEDSSIYLCSAQEQSTFFGQGTRLTVV.

The sample holds one count of this clone. The J gene is TRBJ2-2, the V gene TRBV7-3, with TRBD1 identical over 7 bases. The CDR3 runs to 16 residues. The V and J ends lost 3 bases and 0 bases, in that order; junction bases with no gene match: 4. Germline-derived CDR1 and CDR2 are SGHTA and FQGTGA. The CDR3 DNA reads as TGTGCCAGCAGCTTGGGACAGCCCGCGAACACCGGGGAGCTGTTTTTT. Translating gives CASSLGQPANTGELFF.

This clone was counted a single time. The CDR3 here is CASSFLAVSYEQYF. The CDR3 DNA reads TGTGCCAGCAGTTTCCTAGCGGTCTCCTACGAGCAGTACTTC. The V gene is TRBV7-2, the J gene TRBJ2-7; 7 nucleotides align to TRBD2. Germline CDR1 reads SGHTA; CDR2 reads FQGNSA. This CDR3 contains 14 residues. The V gene end was trimmed by 6 bases and the J gene end by 0 bases; junction bases not matched to a gene: 5.

V gene TRBV18 combines with J gene TRBJ2-7, with 11 bases lining up with TRBD2. Losses at the gene ends were 2 bases for V and 5 bases for J; bases not matched to a gene: 17. CDR3 size: 19 residues. Germline V gives CDR1 KGHSH, CDR2 LQKENI. This CDR3 reads CASSPLATSGARKTNEQYF. The CDR3 DNA follows: TGTGCCAGCTCACCATTAGCGACTAGCGGGGCCAGAAAGACAAACGAGCAGTACTTC.

The rearrangement links TRBV7-2 to TRBJ1-1; D gene uncertain. In germline, CDR1 is SGHTA, CDR2 FQGNSA. This CDR3 has 13 amino acids. The V gene lost 3 bases and the J gene lost 4 bases, with 9 bases spanning the gap. CDR3 DNA sequence: TGTGCCAGCAGCTTCCCAGGTCCCACTGAAGCTTTCTTT. Residues: CASSFPGPTEAFF.

The chain combines TRBV7-9 with TRBJ1-6, with a tentative D call TRBD1 (5 bases). The V end lost 1 base, the J end lost 11 bases, and 12 bases lay between the germline ends. Germline CDR1 reads SEHNR; CDR2 reads FQNEAQ (reference sequence). The CDR3 spans 14 residues. CDR3 in DNA: TGTGCCAGCAGCTTAGTGTCAGTAGGGGCACCCCTCCACTTT. Its translation: CASSLVSVGAPLHF. Together with reference TRBV7-9 and TRBJ1-6, the CDR3 gives the full variable domain: DTGVSQNPRHKITKRGQNVTFRCDPISEHNRLYWYRQTLGQGPEFLTYFQNEAQLEKSRLLSDRFSAERPKGSFSTLEIQRTEQGDSAMYLCASSLVSVGAPLHFGNGTRLTVT.

V and J are TRBV15 and TRBJ1-1; a possible D gene is TRBD1 (5 bases). This CDR3 is built from 15 residues. The germline V and J ends were trimmed by 0 bases and 5 bases, with 13 bases remaining between them. The germline gives CDR1 LNHNV, CDR2 YYDKDF (reference sequence). The CDR3: CATSREWGGDTEAFF. The CDR3 DNA reads TGTGCCACCAGCAGAGAGTGGGGGGGGGATACTGAAGCTTTCTTT.

CDR3 loop: CASSISSSVQPQHF. The CDR3 DNA is TGTGCCAGTAGTATATCCTCATCAGTGCAGCCCCAGCATTTT. J is TRBJ1-5 and V is TRBV19; D is unclear. The V end was cut by 2 bases, the J end by 7 bases, with 12 bases between. Germline V lookup: CDR1 LNHDA, CDR2 SQIVND (reference sequence). The CDR3 sequence is 14 residues long.

This clone occurred once. J is TRBJ1-2 and V is TRBV25-1; D is uncertain. CDR3 length: 11 residues. CDR1 MGHDK and CDR2 SYGVNS come from the germline V gene. V was shortened by 0 bases and J by 8 bases, with 4 bases between the two germline ends. Written as DNA, the CDR3 is TGTGCCAGCAGTGAATATGAGGGCTACACCTTC. This gives the protein CASSEYEGYTF.

The chain combines TRBV10-3 with TRBJ1-2; a possible D gene is TRBD1 (5 bases). The germline V gene encodes CDR1 ENHRY and CDR2 SYGVKD. The CDR3 has 15 residues. V shed 2 bases and J shed 7 bases, with 17 bases lying between them. CDR3 nucleotide sequence: TGTGCCATCAGTGAGCTCGCTCCGTTGGACACTGGCTACACCTTC. Its protein is CAISELAPLDTGYTF.

This clone was seen just once. CDR3 DNA sequence: TGTGCCAGCAGCTTGAAGGAGTACACCGAGCAGTACTTC. Translated, it gives CASSLKEYTEQYF. The chain uses TRBV6-5 and TRBJ2-7; no definite D call. V gave up 6 bases and J gave up 6 bases, with 15 bases separating them. The CDR3 loop spans 13 amino acids. Looked up from germline, CDR1 is MNHEY and CDR2 is SVGAGI.

This chain connects TRBV19 to TRBJ1-4; 9 bases agree with TRBD1. The junction had 9 bases not matched to a gene; V was cut back by 5 bases and J by 2 bases. In germline, CDR1 is LNHDA, CDR2 SQIVND (reference sequence). This CDR3 contains 17 residues. The CDR3 loop is CASSATGTGTTNEKLFF. CDR3 nucleotides: TGTGCCAGTAGTGCGACGGGGACAGGGACCACTAATGAAAAACTGTTTTTT. Looking up the rest from reference TRBV19 and TRBJ1-4 gives the full variable domain: DGGITQSPKYLFRKEGQNVTLSCEQNLNHDAMYWYRQDPGQGLRLIYYSQIVNDFQKGDIAEGYSVSREKKESFPLTVTSAQKNPTAFYLCASSATGTGTTNEKLFFGSGTQLSVL.

This chain links TRBV6-6 with TRBJ2-7; a possible D gene is TRBD1 (5 bases). The V and J ends lost 5 bases and 1 base respectively, with 12 bases between them. This CDR3 is 14 amino acids long. Germline V gene sequence: CDR1 MNHNY, CDR2 SVGAGI (reference sequence). This CDR3 reads CASSDAQGSYEQYF. CDR3 bases: TGTGCCAGCAGTGACGCCCAGGGATCCTACGAGCAGTACTTC.

The chain combines TRBV18 with TRBJ2-1; 12 bases align to TRBD2. Trimming at V came to 3 bases and at J to 9 bases, leaving 9 bases not matched to a gene. The CDR3 contains 16 residues. Germline V lookup: CDR1 KGHSH, CDR2 LQKENI. The CDR3 DNA follows: TGTGCCAGCTCACCGAGGACTAGCGGGGACCTGATTGAGCAGTTCTTC. It yields the protein CASSPRTSGDLIEQFF.